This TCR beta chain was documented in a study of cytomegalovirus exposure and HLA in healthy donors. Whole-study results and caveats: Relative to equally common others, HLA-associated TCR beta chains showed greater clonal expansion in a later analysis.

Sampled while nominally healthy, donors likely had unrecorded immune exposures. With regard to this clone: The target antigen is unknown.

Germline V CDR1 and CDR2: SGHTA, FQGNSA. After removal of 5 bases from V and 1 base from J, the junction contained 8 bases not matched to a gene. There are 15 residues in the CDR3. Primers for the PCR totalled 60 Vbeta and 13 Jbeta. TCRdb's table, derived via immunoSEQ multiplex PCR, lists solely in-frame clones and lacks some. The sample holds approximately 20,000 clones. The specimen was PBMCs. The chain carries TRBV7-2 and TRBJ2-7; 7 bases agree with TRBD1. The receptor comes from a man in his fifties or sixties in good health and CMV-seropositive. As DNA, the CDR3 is TGTGCCAGCAGCCAATACGGGACAGCGTCCTACGAGCAGTACTTC. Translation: CASSQYGTASYEQYF.